This T cell receptor beta chain came from a study of control samples from healthy donors and cancer patients. Libraries were prepared by immunoSEQ multiplex PCR; TCRdb keeps only in-frame clonotypes and omits some of them. This sample has 150,000 or so clones; around 95% occur once, and the top ten carry 5% to 6.5%. Sample: blood. The sequence was obtained from a man aged 40-55 years in good health.

The CDR3 DNA reads as TGTGCCAGCATCCTAGGTGACAGCGGGACTGAAGCTTTCTTT. This codes for CASILGDSGTEAFF. This chain links TRBV28 with TRBJ1-1, with a weak D call TRBD1 (5 bases). The CDR3 loop spans 14 amino acids. V shed 7 bases and J shed 5 bases, with 17 bases lying between them. Germline CDR1 reads MDHEN; CDR2 reads SYDVKM. Together with reference TRBV28 and TRBJ1-1, the CDR3 gives the full variable domain: DVKVTQSSRYLVKRTGEKVFLECVQDMDHENMFWYRQDPGLGLRLIYFSYDVKMKEKGDIPEGYSVSREKKERFSLILESASTNQTSMYLCASILGDSGTEAFFGQGTRLTVV.